This entry lists 26 T cell receptor beta chains sequenced from one sample in a study of T cell responses to AZD1222 COVID-19 vaccine. Measured with immunoSEQ multiplex PCR; TCRdb has only the in-frame clones, and not every one. The profile shows 120,000 or so clones, 92% of them singletons. The sequenced sample was peripheral blood, obtained on day 0 of AZD1222 vaccination. The source is an adult in good health.

The CDR3 bases are TGTGCCAGCACCATGGGGACTAGCGGGAGTTATTACGAGCAGTACTTC. It yields the protein CASTMGTSGSYYEQYF. The chain is built from TRBV5-4 and TRBJ2-7, with 14 nucleotides matching TRBD2. This CDR3 is built from 16 residues. Germline CDR1 reads SGHNT; CDR2 reads YYREEE (reference sequence). V gave up 6 bases and J gave up 4 bases; unmatched junction bases: 9.

This chain connects TRBV24-1 to TRBJ2-7; maybe TRBD2 (6 bases). This CDR3 has 13 amino acids. Per germline, CDR1 KGHDR and CDR2 SFDVKD. V lost 4 bases to trimming and J lost 4 bases, with 10 bases between them. The CDR3 is CATSETEGYEQYF. DNA for the CDR3: TGTGCCACCAGTGAGACGGAGGGGTACGAGCAGTACTTC.

This clone was seen only a few times. The rearrangement joins TRBV14 to TRBJ1-6, with unresolved D. CDR1 and CDR2 (germline): SGHDN, FVKESK. The CDR3 loop spans 19 amino acids. The V end was cut by 1 base, the J end by 0 bases, with 16 bases between. CDR3 bases: TGTGCCAGCAGCCAAGGTTACCAGGAAAGGCCCTCCTATAATTCACCCCTCCACTTT. Its translation is CASSQGYQERPSYNSPLHF.

V and J are TRBV19 and TRBJ2-7, with a weak D call TRBD2 (6 bases). The V gene lost 6 bases and the J gene lost 9 bases, with 21 bases spanning the gap. The CDR3 sequence is 14 residues long. The V gene's germline CDR1 is LNHDA and CDR2 SQIVND (reference sequence). CDR3 sequence (DNA): TGTGCCAGTAGCAATGGAGGGCTAGTAAATCCGCAGTACTTC. This encodes CASSNGGLVNPQYF.

Only one count was recorded for this clone. The chain employs TRBV5-4 and TRBJ2-3, with 10 bases lining up with TRBD2. Germline V lookup: CDR1 SGHNT, CDR2 YYREEE (reference sequence). This CDR3 comprises 16 residues. V shed 1 base and J 2 bases; nucleotides not matched to a gene: 4. The CDR3 nucleotides are TGTGCCAGCAGCTTGTACACTAGCGGGGTCACAGATACGCAGTATTTT. Its protein product is CASSLYTSGVTDTQYF.

This clone was observed a single time. This sequence joins TRBV30 and TRBJ1-5; possibly TRBD1 for D (5 bases). The CDR3 covers 13 residues. Per germline, CDR1 GTSNPN and CDR2 SVGIG (reference sequence). Trimming left V 4 bases short and J 3 bases short, with 10 bases between. The CDR3 is CAWTPGNNQPQHF. CDR3 DNA sequence: TGTGCCTGGACCCCAGGGAACAATCAGCCCCAGCATTTT.

The chain carries TRBV9 and TRBJ2-1, with D possibly TRBD2 on 5 matching bases. This CDR3 is built from 12 residues. In germline, CDR1 is SGDLS, CDR2 YYNGEE. The ends were cut back, 0 bases at V and 9 bases at J, with 7 bases in the middle. DNA of the CDR3: TGTGCCAGCAGCGTAGTGGACTTTGAGCAGTTCTTC. It encodes CASSVVDFEQFF.

The chain couples TRBV6-2 or TRBV6-3 to TRBJ1-1; D is ambiguous. Trimming pared 2 bases from V and 1 base from J, leaving 17 bases between. Germline assignment: CDR1 MNHEY and CDR2 SVGEGT. This CDR3 has 17 residues. CDR3 residues: CASSYRGYSLKNTEAFF. The DNA for the CDR3 is TGTGCCAGCAGTTACAGAGGGTATTCTCTTAAGAACACTGAAGCTTTCTTT.

This sequence joins TRBV7-8 and TRBJ1-1; 11 positions match TRBD1. There are 16 residues in the CDR3. The junction had 9 bases not matched to a gene; V was cut back by 5 bases and J by 4 bases. Per germline, CDR1 SGHVS and CDR2 FQNEAQ. The CDR3 region has the DNA TGTGCCAGCAGCCTGGACAGGGGGCATCGGAGCACTGAAGCTTTCTTT. Translating gives CASSLDRGHRSTEAFF.

V gene TRBV6-5 combines with J gene TRBJ1-1; TRBD1 is a possible D gene (5 bases). Germline V gene data show CDR1 as MNHEY and CDR2 as SVGAGI. This CDR3 region has 14 residues. Trimming shortened V by 4 bases and J by 3 bases, and 12 bases separated the two germline ends. This CDR3 is CASSSQGRDTEAFF. CDR3 coding DNA: TGTGCCAGCAGTTCTCAGGGCAGGGACACTGAAGCTTTCTTT.

In its sample, this clone was seen once. The chain combines TRBV29-1 with TRBJ2-7; D perhaps matches TRBD2 (6 bases). CDR3 size: 14 residues. Germline assignment: CDR1 SQVTM and CDR2 ANQGSEA. V was pared by 6 bases and J by 6 bases, with 21 bases between. CDR3 sequence: CSVRTGPGVREQYF. The CDR3 DNA is TGCAGCGTGAGGACTGGGCCGGGGGTTCGCGAGCAGTACTTC.

This chain joins TRBV24-1 and TRBJ2-5; D remains ambiguous. V was clipped by 6 bases and J by 3 bases, with 10 bases between them. Germline CDR1 is KGHDR and CDR2 is SFDVKD. This CDR3 has 13 amino acids. CDR3 region: CATSRPPKETQYF. The CDR3 DNA is TGTGCCACCAGTCGCCCCCCTAAAGAGACCCAGTACTTC.

The chain carries TRBV2 and TRBJ2-1; either TRBD1 or TRBD2 may supply D (5 bases each). Trimming removed 4 bases from V and 1 base from J, with 11 bases in between. From germline, CDR1 is SNHLY and CDR2 FYNNEI. The CDR3 contains 15 residues. The CDR3 region has the DNA TGTGCCAGCAGTGGGGGACCGGGATCCTACAATGAGCAGTTCTTC. Its protein product is CASSGGPGSYNEQFF.

The rearrangement links TRBV28 to TRBJ1-6; perhaps TRBD1 as D (6 bases). Germline lookup yields CDR1 MDHEN and CDR2 SYDVKM. The CDR3 runs to 15 residues. Trimming pared 7 bases from V and 7 bases from J, leaving 17 bases between. CDR3 DNA: TGTGCCAGCACCTTCACCCGGGGGCGGAATTCACCCCTCCACTTT. It translates to CASTFTRGRNSPLHF.

The rearrangement joins TRBV19 to TRBJ1-5, with D tentatively TRBD1 (5 bases). The CDR3 consists of 14 residues. The ends were cut back, 2 bases at V and 2 bases at J, with 7 bases in the middle. Germline loops: CDR1 LNHDA, CDR2 SQIVND (reference sequence). The CDR3: CASSISRGNQPQHF. CDR3 in DNA: TGTGCCAGTAGTATAAGCAGGGGCAATCAGCCCCAGCATTTT.

This clone came up a few times. This rearrangement joins TRBV12-3 or TRBV12-4 to TRBJ1-1; 9 bases agree with TRBD1. V lost 6 bases, J lost 4 bases, and 3 bases stayed unmatched. The CDR3 has 13 amino acids. CDR3 DNA sequence: TGTGCCAGCAGAAAACAGGGGGCCACTGAAGCTTTCTTT. Amino acids: CASRKQGATEAFF.

The chain combines TRBV28 with TRBJ2-3; 8 nucleotides agree with TRBD2. CDR3 length equals 16 residues. Germline loops: CDR1 MDHEN, CDR2 SYDVKM. V lost 5 bases to trimming and J lost 1 base; unmatched junction nucleotides: 8. The CDR3 DNA reads as TGTGCCAGCAGTCCCGGGGCTAGCGGGCGCACAGATACGCAGTATTTT. It yields the protein CASSPGASGRTDTQYF.

CDR3 region: CAISASTGQGNNEQFF. The CDR3 DNA reads as TGTGCCATCAGTGCCTCGACCGGACAGGGAAACAATGAGCAGTTCTTC. V gene TRBV10-3 combines with J gene TRBJ2-1; 8 positions match TRBD1. Germline values: CDR1 ENHRY, CDR2 SYGVKD. Trimming took 4 bases from V and 5 from J; bases not matched to a gene: 10. CDR3 length equals 16 residues.

This clone has just one count. The rearrangement uses TRBV7-6 and TRBJ2-2; D assignment may be TRBD1 or TRBD2 (5 bases each). The CDR3 is 19 residues long. Germline CDR1 SGHVS, CDR2 FNYEAQ. The V and J ends lost 1 base and 2 bases respectively, with 20 bases between them. CDR3 in amino acids: CASSLVWSGRRLNTGELFF. The CDR3 region has the DNA TGTGCCAGCAGCTTAGTGTGGTCGGGGCGCCGATTAAACACCGGGGAGCTGTTTTTT.

The chain has TRBV5-1 and TRBJ2-1, with D perhaps TRBD1 or TRBD2 (7 bases each). The CDR3 loop spans 20 amino acids. Germline loops: CDR1 SGHRS, CDR2 YFSETQ. V was clipped by 0 bases and J by 7 bases, with 29 bases between them. The CDR3 spells CASSLEGSRGASGGWNEQFF. The CDR3 region has the DNA TGCGCCAGCAGCTTGGAGGGGTCCAGGGGGGCGTCGGGAGGATGGAATGAGCAGTTCTTC. The full variable domain, completed using reference TRBV5-1 and TRBJ2-1, is KAGVTQTPRYLIKTRGQQVTLSCSPISGHRSVSWYQQTPGQGLQFLFEYFSETQRNKGNFPGRFSGRQFSNSRSEMNVSTLELGDSALYLCASSLEGSRGASGGWNEQFFGPGTRLTVL.

This chain links TRBV28 with TRBJ1-2; D gene ambiguous. The CDR3 is 12 residues long. CDR1 and CDR2 from the germline V gene are MDHEN and SYDVKM. With 3 bases removed from V and 4 bases from J, the gap between germline ends came to 6 bases. The CDR3: CASSLSGYGYTF. The CDR3 DNA sequence: TGTGCCAGCAGTTTGAGTGGCTATGGCTACACCTTC.

The chain joins TRBV27 to TRBJ2-7, with D possibly matching TRBD1 (5 bases). CDR1 is MNHEY and CDR2 is SMNVEV in the germline V gene (reference sequence). With 4 bases removed from V and 6 bases from J, the gap between germline ends came to 16 bases. The CDR3 runs to 14 residues. The CDR3 nucleotides are TGTGCCAGCAGTTCAAGCCCTAGGGGAATCGAGCAGTACTTC. It encodes CASSSSPRGIEQYF.

The chain combines TRBV4-1 with TRBJ2-3; 8 positions agree with TRBD2. The CDR3 loop spans 17 amino acids. CDR1 is MGHRA and CDR2 is YSYEKL in the germline V gene. The trim removed 4 bases at V and 6 bases at J, leaving 15 bases unmatched. CDR3 region: CASSPQSGRAFWDTQYF. The CDR3 DNA sequence: TGCGCCAGCAGCCCCCAATCCGGGAGGGCCTTTTGGGATACGCAGTATTTT.

The genes are TRBV5-1 and TRBJ2-3, with D maybe TRBD2 (6 bases). In germline, CDR1 is SGHRS, CDR2 YFSETQ. This CDR3 comprises 15 residues. With 0 bases removed from V and 2 bases from J, the gap between germline ends came to 10 bases. DNA for the CDR3: TGCGCCAGCAGCTTGGGGGCGGGAAACACAGATACGCAGTATTTT. Its protein product is CASSLGAGNTDTQYF.

The rearrangement uses TRBV19 and TRBJ2-1; the match to TRBD1 covers 8 bases. CDR1 is LNHDA, CDR2 SQIVND, per germline (reference sequence). There are 15 residues in the CDR3. With V trimmed by 4 bases and J by 3 bases, 5 bases remained unmatched. The DNA of the CDR3 is TGTGCCAGTAGTACGTCGGGACAGGTCTACAATGAGCAGTTCTTC. Its translation: CASSTSGQVYNEQFF.

The chain is built from TRBV5-1 and TRBJ2-5; a possible D gene is TRBD1 (5 bases). The CDR3 has 15 amino acids. With 2 bases removed from V and 1 base from J, the gap between germline ends came to 12 bases. Germline loops: CDR1 SGHRS, CDR2 YFSETQ. In DNA form, the CDR3 reads TGCGCCAGCAGCTTTATGCCAGGGCCCCAAGAGACCCAGTACTTC. Translated: CASSFMPGPQETQYF.